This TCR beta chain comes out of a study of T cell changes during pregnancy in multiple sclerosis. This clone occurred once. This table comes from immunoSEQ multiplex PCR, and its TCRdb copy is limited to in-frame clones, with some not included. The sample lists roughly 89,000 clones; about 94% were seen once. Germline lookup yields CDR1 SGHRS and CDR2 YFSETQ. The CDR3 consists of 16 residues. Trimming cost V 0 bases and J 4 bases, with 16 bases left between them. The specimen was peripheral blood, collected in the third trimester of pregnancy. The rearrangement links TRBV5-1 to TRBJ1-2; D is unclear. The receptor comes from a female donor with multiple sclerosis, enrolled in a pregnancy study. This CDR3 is CASSLAEGMGIYGYTF. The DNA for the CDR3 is TGCGCCAGCAGCTTGGCCGAGGGTATGGGAATCTATGGCTACACCTTC. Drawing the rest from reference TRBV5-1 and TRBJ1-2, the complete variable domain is KAGVTQTPRYLIKTRGQQVTLSCSPISGHRSVSWYQQTPGQGLQFLFEYFSETQRNKGNFPGRFSGRQFSNSRSEMNVSTLELGDSALYLCASSLAEGMGIYGYTFGSGTRLTVV.